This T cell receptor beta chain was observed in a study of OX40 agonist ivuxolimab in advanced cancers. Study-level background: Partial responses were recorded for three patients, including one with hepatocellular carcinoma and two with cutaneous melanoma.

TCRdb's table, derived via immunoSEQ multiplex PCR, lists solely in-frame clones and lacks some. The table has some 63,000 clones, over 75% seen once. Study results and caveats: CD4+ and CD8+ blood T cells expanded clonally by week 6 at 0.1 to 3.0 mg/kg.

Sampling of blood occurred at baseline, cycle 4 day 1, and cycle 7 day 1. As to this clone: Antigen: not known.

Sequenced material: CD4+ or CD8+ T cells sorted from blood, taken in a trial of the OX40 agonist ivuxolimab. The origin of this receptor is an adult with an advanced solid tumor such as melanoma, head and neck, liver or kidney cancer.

The CDR3 protein is CASSLRGGAVIYGYTF. The DNA for the CDR3 is TGTGCCAGCAGTTTACGGGGTGGGGCAGTTATCTATGGCTACACCTTC. The rearrangement uses TRBV27 and TRBJ1-2; tentative D call: TRBD1 (5 bases). CDR1 is MNHEY and CDR2 is SMNVEV in the germline V gene (reference sequence). CDR3 length equals 16 residues. V was cut by 2 bases and J by 4 bases, with 17 bases left in between.